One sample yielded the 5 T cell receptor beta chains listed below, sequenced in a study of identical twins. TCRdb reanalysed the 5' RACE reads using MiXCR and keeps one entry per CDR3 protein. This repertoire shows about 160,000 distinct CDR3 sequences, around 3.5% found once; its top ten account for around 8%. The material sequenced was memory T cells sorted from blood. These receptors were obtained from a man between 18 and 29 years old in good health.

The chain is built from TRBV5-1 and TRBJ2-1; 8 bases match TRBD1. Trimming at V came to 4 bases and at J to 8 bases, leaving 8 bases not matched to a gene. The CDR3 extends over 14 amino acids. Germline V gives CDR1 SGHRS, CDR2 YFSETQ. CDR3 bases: TGCGCCAGCAGCCCGCGGCAGGGGGCCCATGAGCAGTTCTTC. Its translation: CASSPRQGAHEQFF. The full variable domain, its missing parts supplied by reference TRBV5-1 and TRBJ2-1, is KAGVTQTPRYLIKTRGQQVTLSCSPISGHRSVSWYQQTPGQGLQFLFEYFSETQRNKGNFPGRFSGRQFSNSRSEMNVSTLELGDSALYLCASSPRQGAHEQFFGPGTRLTVL.

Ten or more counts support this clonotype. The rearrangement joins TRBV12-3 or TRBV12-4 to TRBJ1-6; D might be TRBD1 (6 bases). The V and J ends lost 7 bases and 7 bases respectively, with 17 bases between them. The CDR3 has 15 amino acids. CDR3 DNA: TGTGCCAGCACCACCCGGGGGGGCGGGAATTCACCCCTCCACTTT. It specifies CASTTRGGGNSPLHF.

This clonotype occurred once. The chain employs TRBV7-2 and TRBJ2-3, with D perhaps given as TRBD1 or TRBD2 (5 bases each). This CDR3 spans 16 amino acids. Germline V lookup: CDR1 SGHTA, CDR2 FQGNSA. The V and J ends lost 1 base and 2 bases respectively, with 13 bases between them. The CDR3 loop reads CASSLEPGPFTDTQYF. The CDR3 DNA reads TGTGCCAGCAGCTTAGAACCGGGACCATTCACAGATACGCAGTATTTT.

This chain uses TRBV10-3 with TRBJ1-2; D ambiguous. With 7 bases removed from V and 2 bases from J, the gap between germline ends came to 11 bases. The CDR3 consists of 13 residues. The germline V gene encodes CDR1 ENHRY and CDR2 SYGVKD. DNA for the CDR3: TGTGCCATCATGTATGAAAGGAACTATGGCTACACCTTC. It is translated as CAIMYERNYGYTF.

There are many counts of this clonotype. For the CDR3, the DNA is TGTGCCAGCAGCCAAGATATAGGCAATCAGCCCCAGCATTTT. Its protein product is CASSQDIGNQPQHF. The chain recombines TRBV3-1 with TRBJ1-5; D remains ambiguous. CDR3 length equals 14 residues. Trimming removed 0 bases from V and 2 bases from J, with 5 bases in between. Looked up from germline, CDR1 is LGHDT and CDR2 is YNNKEL (reference sequence).